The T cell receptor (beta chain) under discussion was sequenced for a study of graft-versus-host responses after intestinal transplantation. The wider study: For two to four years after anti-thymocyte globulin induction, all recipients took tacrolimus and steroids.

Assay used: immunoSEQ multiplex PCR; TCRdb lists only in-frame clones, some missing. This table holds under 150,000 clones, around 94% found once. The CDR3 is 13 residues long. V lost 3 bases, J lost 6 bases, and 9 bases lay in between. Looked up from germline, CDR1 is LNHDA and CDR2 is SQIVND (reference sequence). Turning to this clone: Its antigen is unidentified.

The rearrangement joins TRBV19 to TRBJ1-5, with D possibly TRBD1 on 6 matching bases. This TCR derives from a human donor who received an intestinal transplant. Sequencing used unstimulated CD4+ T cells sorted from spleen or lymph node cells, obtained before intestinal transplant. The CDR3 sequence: CASSIQGRQPQHF. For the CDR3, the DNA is TGTGCCAGTAGTATCCAGGGGCGTCAGCCCCAGCATTTT.